The rows below give T cell receptor beta chains drawn from one sample of a study of T cell changes during pregnancy in multiple sclerosis. Profiling relied on immunoSEQ multiplex PCR, and the TCRdb table lists in-frame clones only, not all of them. The sample holds approximately 90,000 clones, roughly 94% seen once. Sequencing was performed on peripheral blood, taken in the third trimester of pregnancy. The receptors here all came from a female donor with multiple sclerosis, enrolled in a pregnancy study. Both conserved end residues are part of each CDR3. The D gene is left open where the match is weak. Where a row states a size, it is once, few, many or the class of an expanded clone; other rows omit it.

clone_size: NA; d_call: NA; j_call: TRBJ1-5; v_call: TRBV7-9; cdr3_nt: TGTGCCAGCAGGGGGCCAGGAATTAATCAGCCCCAGCATTTT; cdr3_aa: CASRGPGINQPQHF
clone_size: once; d_call: TRBD1; j_call: TRBJ2-7; v_call: TRBV5-6; cdr3_nt: TGTGCCAGCAGCCTCCGACAGGGGTTCATGTACGAGCAGTACTTC; cdr3_aa: CASSLRQGFMYEQYF
clone_size: NA; d_call: TRBD1; j_call: TRBJ2-1; v_call: TRBV18; cdr3_nt: TGTGCCAGCTCACCGCTCGGGACAGTCGACAATGAGCAGTTCTTC; cdr3_aa: CASSPLGTVDNEQFF
clone_size: NA; d_call: NA; j_call: TRBJ2-2; v_call: TRBV13; cdr3_nt: TGTGCCAGCAGCTTAGGGCAGGCAAACACCGGGGAGCTGTTTTTT; cdr3_aa: CASSLGQANTGELFF
clone_size: NA; d_call: NA; j_call: TRBJ2-5; v_call: TRBV5-1; cdr3_nt: TGCGCCAGCAGCTTGGTTTCTAGCTCCCAAGAGACCCAGTACTTC; cdr3_aa: CASSLVSSSQETQYF
clone_size: NA; d_call: TRBD2; j_call: TRBJ2-1; v_call: TRBV7-8; cdr3_nt: TGTGCCAGCAGCTTAAATGGTCTAGCGGGAGTAATCGACAATGAGCAGTTCTTC; cdr3_aa: CASSLNGLAGVIDNEQFF
clone_size: NA; d_call: TRBD1; j_call: TRBJ1-1; v_call: TRBV5-1; cdr3_nt: TGCGCCAGCAGCTTTAGGACAGGGATGAGGAACACTGAAGCTTTCTTT; cdr3_aa: CASSFRTGMRNTEAFF
clone_size: NA; d_call: NA; j_call: TRBJ2-4; v_call: TRBV15; cdr3_nt: TGTGCCACCAGCAGCGGAAACATTCAGTACTTC; cdr3_aa: CATSSGNIQYF
clone_size: NA; d_call: TRBD2; j_call: TRBJ2-1; v_call: TRBV14; cdr3_nt: TGTGCCAGCAGCCACGGGTTCGCTAGCGGGAGAATTAATGAGCAGTTCTTC; cdr3_aa: CASSHGFASGRINEQFF
clone_size: NA; d_call: NA; j_call: TRBJ2-5; v_call: TRBV14; cdr3_nt: TGTGCCAGCAGCCAAGATCCGGGAGTAGCAGCAGAGACCCAGTACTTC; cdr3_aa: CASSQDPGVAAETQYF
clone_size: NA; d_call: NA; j_call: TRBJ2-3; v_call: TRBV4-2; cdr3_nt: TGTGCCAGCAGCCCTCAACAGCTCACAGATACGCAGTATTTT; cdr3_aa: CASSPQQLTDTQYF
clone_size: once; d_call: NA; j_call: TRBJ2-1; v_call: TRBV4-1; cdr3_nt: TGCGCCAGCAGCCCCCGTTCCGCGGGATCGCACTCCTACAATGAGCAGTTCTTC; cdr3_aa: CASSPRSAGSHSYNEQFF
clone_size: once; d_call: TRBD2; j_call: TRBJ2-1; v_call: TRBV2; cdr3_nt: TGTGCCAGCAGGCAGGGAAGCGGGAGGTCCAATGAGCAGTTCTTC; cdr3_aa: CASRQGSGRSNEQFF
clone_size: NA; d_call: NA; j_call: TRBJ1-1; v_call: TRBV6-6; cdr3_nt: TGTGCCAGCAGTTACTCAGGGGGATTTAGCCCTGAAGCTTTCTTT; cdr3_aa: CASSYSGGFSPEAFF
clone_size: once; d_call: TRBD1; j_call: TRBJ2-7; v_call: TRBV5-1; cdr3_nt: TGCGCCAGCAGCTTGGGGACAGGGAGAGTCACCTACGAGCAGTACTTC; cdr3_aa: CASSLGTGRVTYEQYF
clone_size: NA; d_call: NA; j_call: TRBJ2-5; v_call: TRBV27; cdr3_nt: TGTGCCAGCAGTTTATCGCCGACGGGAGAGACCCAGTACTTC; cdr3_aa: CASSLSPTGETQYF
clone_size: once; d_call: NA; j_call: TRBJ2-5; v_call: TRBV4-2; cdr3_nt: TGTGCCAGCAGAGGCGGACAGGGAGCGGGGCAAGAGACCCAGTACTTC; cdr3_aa: CASRGGQGAGQETQYF
clone_size: NA; d_call: NA; j_call: TRBJ2-2; v_call: TRBV15; cdr3_nt: TGTGCCACCAGCAGGGAGAGGGGGATTGGCACCGGGGAGCTGTTTTTT; cdr3_aa: CATSRERGIGTGELFF
clone_size: NA; d_call: TRBD2; j_call: TRBJ2-1; v_call: TRBV5-1; cdr3_nt: TGCGCCAGCAGCTTTTTAGCGGGAGGTTATGAGCAGTTCTTC; cdr3_aa: CASSFLAGGYEQFF
clone_size: NA; d_call: NA; j_call: TRBJ1-5; v_call: TRBV18; cdr3_nt: TGTGCCAGCTCACCAAGCAGGGTTAGCAATCAGCCCCAGCATTTT; cdr3_aa: CASSPSRVSNQPQHF
clone_size: NA; d_call: NA; j_call: TRBJ2-7; v_call: TRBV28; cdr3_nt: TGTGCCAGCAGTTTATCGGGAGACTACGAGCAGTACTTC; cdr3_aa: CASSLSGDYEQYF
clone_size: NA; d_call: TRBD2; j_call: TRBJ2-3; v_call: TRBV11-2; cdr3_nt: TGTGCCAGCAGCATGTCCGGGACTAGCGAACGCACAGATACGCAGTATTTT; cdr3_aa: CASSMSGTSERTDTQYF
clone_size: NA; d_call: TRBD2; j_call: TRBJ2-1; v_call: TRBV23-1; cdr3_nt: TGCGCCAGCACCCAAGGGGCCAGACTAGCGGGAGGGCCCGGGAGCTCCTACAATGAGCAGTTCTTC; cdr3_aa: CASTQGARLAGGPGSSYNEQFF
clone_size: NA; d_call: TRBD1; j_call: TRBJ1-1; v_call: TRBV27; cdr3_nt: TGTGCCAGCACCGGGGGACAGGGCCTTGGAGGAACTGAAGCTTTCTTT; cdr3_aa: CASTGGQGLGGTEAFF
clone_size: NA; d_call: NA; j_call: TRBJ2-2; v_call: TRBV7-6; cdr3_nt: TGTGCCAGCAGCGAGTCTACCAACGTCGGGGAGCTGTTTTTT; cdr3_aa: CASSESTNVGELFF
clone_size: NA; d_call: NA; j_call: TRBJ2-5; v_call: TRBV7-9; cdr3_nt: TGTGCCAGCAGATCCACAGGACAAGAGACCCAGTACTTC; cdr3_aa: CASRSTGQETQYF
clone_size: NA; d_call: TRBD2; j_call: TRBJ2-7; v_call: TRBV11-2; cdr3_nt: TGTGCCAGCAGCTTAGGGGTGACTAGCTTAAGCTCCTACGAGCAGTACTTC; cdr3_aa: CASSLGVTSLSSYEQYF
clone_size: NA; d_call: NA; j_call: TRBJ2-7; v_call: TRBV5-1; cdr3_nt: TGCGCCAGCAGCTTGGAAGGGGCACCCCGCTCCTACGAGCAGTACTTC; cdr3_aa: CASSLEGAPRSYEQYF
clone_size: NA; d_call: TRBD2; j_call: TRBJ2-2; v_call: TRBV4-2; cdr3_nt: TGTGCCAGCAGCCTTCGACTAGCGGGAGGGACCAACACCGGGGAGCTGTTTTTT; cdr3_aa: CASSLRLAGGTNTGELFF
clone_size: NA; d_call: TRBD2; j_call: TRBJ2-7; v_call: TRBV4-3; cdr3_nt: TGCGCCAGCAGCCCTACGGTCAGCGGGAGTCCCGAGCAGTACTTC; cdr3_aa: CASSPTVSGSPEQYF
clone_size: NA; d_call: TRBD1; j_call: TRBJ2-7; v_call: TRBV5-4; cdr3_nt: TGTGCCAGCAGCTTGAGGGACAGGGGAGCCTACGAGCAGTACTTC; cdr3_aa: CASSLRDRGAYEQYF
clone_size: NA; d_call: TRBD2; j_call: TRBJ2-7; v_call: TRBV25-1; cdr3_nt: TGTGCCTCCCCAATGGTAGCGGGAGAGCGCTACGAGCAGTACTTC; cdr3_aa: CASPMVAGERYEQYF
clone_size: NA; d_call: TRBD1; j_call: TRBJ2-7; v_call: TRBV10-3; cdr3_nt: TGTGCCACCAGGGGGCCTAGCTACGAGCAGTACTTC; cdr3_aa: CATRGPSYEQYF
clone_size: NA; d_call: NA; j_call: TRBJ2-7; v_call: TRBV5-6; cdr3_nt: TGTGCCAGCAGCATTCAGACCTACGAGCAGTACTTC; cdr3_aa: CASSIQTYEQYF
clone_size: NA; d_call: TRBD1; j_call: TRBJ2-5; v_call: TRBV29-1; cdr3_nt: TGCAGCGTGGATAACAGGGGGCCGCAAGAGACCCAGTACTTC; cdr3_aa: CSVDNRGPQETQYF
clone_size: NA; d_call: NA; j_call: TRBJ2-3; v_call: TRBV5-6; cdr3_nt: TGTGCCAGCAGCGTCGAAGGGGACACCTCCACAGATACGCAGTATTTT; cdr3_aa: CASSVEGDTSTDTQYF
clone_size: NA; d_call: NA; j_call: TRBJ2-7; v_call: TRBV4-2; cdr3_nt: TGTGCCAGCAGCCAAGAGGGAGAGTTTTCCTACGAGCAGTACTTC; cdr3_aa: CASSQEGEFSYEQYF
clone_size: NA; d_call: NA; j_call: TRBJ2-3; v_call: TRBV7-2; cdr3_nt: TGTGCCAGCAGCCCACGGAAGCGGGCCCCTTTCGGCACAGATACGCAGTATTTT; cdr3_aa: CASSPRKRAPFGTDTQYF
clone_size: NA; d_call: NA; j_call: TRBJ2-3; v_call: TRBV19; cdr3_nt: TGTGCCAGTAGTATCTCCAGGGGTAGCACAGATACGCAGTATTTT; cdr3_aa: CASSISRGSTDTQYF
clone_size: NA; d_call: NA; j_call: TRBJ1-1; v_call: TRBV11-2; cdr3_nt: TGTGCCAGCAGCGCTAGGGCGGGAGGATCAGCTTCCGAAGCTTTCTTT; cdr3_aa: CASSARAGGSASEAFF
clone_size: NA; d_call: TRBD1; j_call: TRBJ1-5; v_call: TRBV2; cdr3_nt: TGTGCCAGCAGTGGGTCCCGGGACAGGGACGCAATGGGGCCCCAGCATTTT; cdr3_aa: CASSGSRDRDAMGPQHF
clone_size: NA; d_call: NA; j_call: TRBJ1-5; v_call: TRBV4-2; cdr3_nt: TGTGCCAGCAGCCAAGGGCTATCGGGAGATAGCAATCAGCCCCAGCATTTT; cdr3_aa: CASSQGLSGDSNQPQHF
clone_size: once; d_call: TRBD2; j_call: TRBJ2-7; v_call: TRBV7-9; cdr3_nt: TGTGCCAGCAGCACCGGGACTAGCAAGGATCAGCAGTACTTC; cdr3_aa: CASSTGTSKDQQYF
clone_size: NA; d_call: NA; j_call: TRBJ2-3; v_call: TRBV18; cdr3_nt: TGTGCCAGCTCAGGTTCAGAGGCCGCGGATACGCAGTATTTT; cdr3_aa: CASSGSEAADTQYF
clone_size: NA; d_call: NA; j_call: TRBJ2-4; v_call: TRBV5-1; cdr3_nt: TGCGCCAGCACCACCGAGGGCCAAAACATTCAGTACTTC; cdr3_aa: CASTTEGQNIQYF
clone_size: once; d_call: NA; j_call: TRBJ2-3; v_call: TRBV7-2; cdr3_nt: TGTGCCAGCAGCTTAAGGCAGGAAGGAGATACGCAGTATTTT; cdr3_aa: CASSLRQEGDTQYF
clone_size: NA; d_call: TRBD2; j_call: TRBJ2-7; v_call: TRBV30; cdr3_nt: TGTGCCTGGACGCAGCGGGAATCCTACGAGCAGTACTTC; cdr3_aa: CAWTQRESYEQYF
clone_size: many; d_call: NA; j_call: TRBJ1-5; v_call: TRBV2; cdr3_nt: TGTGCCAGCAGTGAACAAATTAGCAATCAGCCCCAGCATTTT; cdr3_aa: CASSEQISNQPQHF
clone_size: NA; d_call: NA; j_call: TRBJ2-2; v_call: TRBV30; cdr3_nt: TGTGCCTGGAGTGTACTGGCGAACACCGGGGAGCTGTTTTTT; cdr3_aa: CAWSVLANTGELFF
clone_size: NA; d_call: NA; j_call: TRBJ2-2; v_call: TRBV5-4; cdr3_nt: TGTGCCAGCAGCCCGTCCCTAACCGGGGAGCTGTTTTTT; cdr3_aa: CASSPSLTGELFF
clone_size: NA; d_call: TRBD1; j_call: TRBJ2-1; v_call: TRBV25-1; cdr3_nt: TGTGCCAGCAGCGTAAGCCGGACAGGGGGCTCCTACAATGAGCAGTTCTTC; cdr3_aa: CASSVSRTGGSYNEQFF
clone_size: NA; d_call: TRBD2; j_call: TRBJ2-3; v_call: TRBV25-1; cdr3_nt: TGTGCCAGCAGTGAACGGACAGCGGGGGCGGATACGCAGTATTTT; cdr3_aa: CASSERTAGADTQYF
clone_size: NA; d_call: NA; j_call: TRBJ2-3; v_call: TRBV6-5; cdr3_nt: TGTGCCAGCAGACCCCGAGGGACATCCACAGATACGCAGTATTTT; cdr3_aa: CASRPRGTSTDTQYF
clone_size: NA; d_call: TRBD2; j_call: TRBJ2-7; v_call: TRBV5-4; cdr3_nt: TGTGCCAGCAACCCTAGCGGGATTTCCTACGAGCAGTACTTC; cdr3_aa: CASNPSGISYEQYF
clone_size: NA; d_call: TRBD1; j_call: TRBJ2-1; v_call: TRBV5-1; cdr3_nt: TGCGCCAGCAGCTTGCGGGACAGGAGCTACAATGAGCAGTTCTTC; cdr3_aa: CASSLRDRSYNEQFF
clone_size: NA; d_call: TRBD1; j_call: TRBJ1-3; v_call: TRBV30; cdr3_nt: TGTGCCTGGGGGACAGGGGGCTCTGGAAACACCATATATTTT; cdr3_aa: CAWGTGGSGNTIYF
clone_size: NA; d_call: TRBD2; j_call: TRBJ2-2; v_call: TRBV7-9; cdr3_nt: TGTGCCAGCCCTACCGACGGGGGAGGGGAGGGGACTCACACCGGGGAGCTGTTTTTT; cdr3_aa: CASPTDGGGEGTHTGELFF
clone_size: NA; d_call: TRBD2; j_call: TRBJ2-1; v_call: TRBV5-1; cdr3_nt: TGCGCCAGCAGCCTTGGACTAGCAGGCTCCTACAATGAGCAGTTCTTC; cdr3_aa: CASSLGLAGSYNEQFF
clone_size: NA; d_call: NA; j_call: TRBJ2-1; v_call: TRBV14; cdr3_nt: TGTGCCAGCAGCCAAGACCGGGTCAATGAGCAGTTCTTC; cdr3_aa: CASSQDRVNEQFF